Listed below are T cell receptor beta chains from one sample, sequenced in a study of cytomegalovirus exposure and HLA in healthy donors. This table comes from immunoSEQ multiplex PCR, and its TCRdb copy is limited to in-frame clones, with some not included. The table lists some 90,000 clones, around 85% of them singletons. Source material: PBMCs. These receptors were collected from a woman in her 30s in good health and CMV-seronegative. CDR3s include the opening cysteine and the closing phenylalanine or tryptophan. The D gene is left open where the match is weak. Size is omitted from some rows. Given values are once, few, many or a class for expanded clones.

>TRBV5-1|once|14|NA|TRBJ1-1
CASSPMTVNTEAFF
TGCGCCAGCAGCCCAATGACAGTCAACACTGAAGCTTTCTTT
>TRBV7-2|NA|14|NA|TRBJ1-1
CASSFSRGNTEAFF
TGTGCCAGCAGCTTCTCCAGGGGGAACACTGAAGCTTTCTTT
>TRBV2|NA|13|NA|TRBJ2-1
CASSSQTDNEQFF
TGTGCCAGCAGTTCACAGACGGACAATGAGCAGTTCTTC
>TRBV7-2|NA|13|TRBD1|TRBJ2-7
CASRVTGTDEQYF
TGTGCCAGCAGGGTGACAGGGACGGACGAGCAGTACTTC
>TRBV11-3|NA|13|NA|TRBJ1-6
CASSIYSNSPLHF
TGTGCCAGCAGCATCTACAGTAATTCACCCCTCCACTTT
>TRBV5-1|NA|16|TRBD2|TRBJ2-1
CASSTSTSGRPDEQFF
TGCGCCAGCAGCACCAGTACTAGCGGGAGGCCGGATGAGCAGTTCTTC
>TRBV19|NA|15|TRBD1|TRBJ2-1
CASSGQGGYINEQFF
TGTGCCAGTAGCGGACAGGGGGGTTATATAAATGAGCAGTTCTTC
>TRBV2|NA|13|NA|TRBJ2-1
CASSRDINNEQFF
TGTGCCAGCAGCCGCGACATAAACAATGAGCAGTTCTTC
>TRBV28|NA|14|NA|TRBJ1-5
CASSRGEVGQPQHF
TGTGCCAGCAGTCGGGGGGAAGTGGGTCAGCCCCAGCATTTT
>TRBV7-9|NA|15|TRBD2|TRBJ2-7
CASSLSQGTSGEQYF
TGTGCCAGCAGCTTATCCCAGGGGACTAGCGGCGAGCAGTACTTC
>TRBV19|NA|17|TRBD2|TRBJ2-2
CASAQNRLAGLTGELFF
TGTGCCAGTGCCCAAAATAGACTAGCGGGACTCACCGGGGAGCTGTTTTTT
>TRBV9|NA|15|NA|TRBJ2-1
CASSPARGSYNEQFF
TGTGCCAGCAGCCCAGCCAGGGGCTCCTACAATGAGCAGTTCTTC
>TRBV10-2|NA|15|TRBD1|TRBJ1-4
CASTKGAGTNEKLFF
TGCGCCAGCACTAAGGGGGCAGGGACTAATGAAAAACTGTTTTTT
>TRBV21-1|NA|19|NA|TRBJ2-5
CASSKASFTGTGESETQYF
TGTGCCAGCAGCAAAGCTTCTTTTACCGGGACAGGGGAGTCGGAGACCCAGTACTTC
>TRBV7-8|NA|14|NA|TRBJ2-5
CASSPRQLQETQYF
TGTGCCAGCAGCCCTAGACAGTTACAAGAGACCCAGTACTTC
>TRBV29-1|NA|14|TRBD1|TRBJ2-4
CSVRTGRTKNIQYF
TGCAGCGTTAGGACAGGACGAACCAAAAACATTCAGTACTTC
>TRBV4-1|NA|13|NA|TRBJ1-5
CASSPREEGPQHF
TGCGCCAGCAGCCCCCGCGAGGAGGGGCCCCAGCATTTT
>TRBV6-5|NA|13|NA|TRBJ1-1
CASSLGGDTEAFF
TGTGCCAGCAGTCTAGGGGGAGACACTGAAGCTTTCTTT
>TRBV27|few|14|NA|TRBJ1-1
CASSLFRVNTEAFF
TGTGCCAGCAGTTTGTTTCGGGTGAACACTGAAGCTTTCTTT
>TRBV20-1|few|11|NA|TRBJ2-5
CSGRQGQTQYF
TGCAGTGGAAGGCAGGGGCAGACCCAGTACTTC
>TRBV27|NA|16|TRBD2|TRBJ2-2
CASRTGGGLMTGELFF
TGTGCCAGCAGAACCGGGGGGGGGCTTATGACCGGGGAGCTGTTTTTT
>TRBV6-6|NA|14|NA|TRBJ2-7
CASSPRQTRYEQYF
TGTGCCAGCAGTCCACGACAGACTCGTTACGAGCAGTACTTC
>TRBV16|NA|16|NA|TRBJ1-5
CASSPQVAGWNQPQHF
TGTGCCAGCAGCCCCCAGGTGGCAGGGTGGAATCAGCCCCAGCATTTT
>TRBV7-9|NA|15|TRBD1|TRBJ2-7
CASSSPTGSFDEQYF
TGTGCCAGCAGCTCCCCGACAGGGAGCTTCGACGAGCAGTACTTC
>TRBV29-1|once|10|NA|TRBJ2-3
CSVVRTLQYF
TGCAGCGTTGTACGGACTCTCCAGTATTTT
>TRBV7-8|once|16|NA|TRBJ1-5
CASSFTLRYKETPQHF
TGTGCCAGCAGCTTTACCTTGAGGTACAAGGAGACGCCCCAGCATTTT
>TRBV19|NA|15|TRBD2|TRBJ2-1
CASSTPSGGDGEQFF
TGTGCCAGTAGTACCCCTAGCGGGGGGGACGGTGAGCAGTTCTTC
>TRBV7-9|few|12|TRBD1|TRBJ1-2
CASGGGGYGYTF
TGTGCCAGCGGAGGGGGCGGCTATGGCTACACCTTC
>TRBV7-6|few|15|NA|TRBJ1-5
CASSGGGLGNQPQHF
TGTGCCAGCAGCGGGGGAGGGTTAGGCAATCAGCCCCAGCATTTT
>TRBV9|once|16|NA|TRBJ2-3
CASSPNIWARKDTQYF
TGTGCCAGCAGTCCTAACATATGGGCCAGGAAGGATACGCAGTATTTT
>TRBV18|NA|11|TRBD1|TRBJ1-2
CASSTGEGYTF
TGTGCCAGCTCTACAGGGGAAGGCTACACCTTC
>TRBV7-8|NA|15|TRBD2|TRBJ2-7
CASSLDLAGDYEQYF
TGTGCCAGCAGCTTAGACCTAGCGGGGGACTACGAGCAGTACTTC
>TRBV28|NA|14|TRBD1|TRBJ1-1
CASITDRESTEAFF
TGTGCCAGCATTACTGACAGGGAAAGCACTGAAGCTTTCTTT
>TRBV29-1|NA|13|NA|TRBJ1-2
CSASGVLLGGYTF
TGCAGCGCCTCAGGGGTGCTGCTAGGCGGCTACACCTTC
>TRBV14|few|15|NA|TRBJ2-3
CASSQVGGWTDTQYF
TGTGCCAGCAGCCAAGTAGGAGGTTGGACAGATACGCAGTATTTT
>TRBV10-2|NA|14|NA|TRBJ1-6
CASSENRNNSPLHF
TGCGCCAGCAGTGAGAACAGAAATAATTCACCCCTCCACTTT
>TRBV7-2|NA|14|TRBD2|TRBJ2-5
CASSNTGGQETQYF
TGTGCCAGCAGCAATACGGGGGGTCAAGAGACCCAGTACTTC
>TRBV27|NA|15|TRBD1|TRBJ2-7
CASSAGQGYSYEQYF
TGTGCCAGCTCTGCCGGACAGGGTTACTCCTACGAGCAGTACTTC
>TRBV28|NA|14|NA|TRBJ1-3
CASTSHGDLNTIYF
TGTGCCAGCACTTCTCACGGGGACTTAAACACCATATATTTT
>TRBV4-1|once|13|TRBD1|TRBJ1-1
CASSPIGQGEAFF
TGCGCCAGCAGCCCAATCGGACAGGGCGAAGCTTTCTTT
>TRBV9|NA|13|NA|TRBJ2-5
CASSVGGEETQYF
TGTGCCAGCAGCGTAGGCGGTGAAGAGACCCAGTACTTC
>TRBV7-9|NA|16|TRBD1|TRBJ2-7
CASSFLPGQGTYEQYF
TGTGCCAGCAGCTTTTTGCCGGGACAGGGAACCTACGAGCAGTACTTC
>TRBV18|NA|14|NA|TRBJ1-3
CASLRTQQGNTIYF
TGTGCCAGCTTGAGGACACAGCAGGGAAACACCATATATTTT
>TRBV5-4|NA|16|TRBD1|TRBJ2-3
CASSPKVDRGADTQYF
TGTGCCAGCAGCCCCAAGGTGGACAGGGGAGCAGATACGCAGTATTTT
>TRBV6-1|NA|15|TRBD1|TRBJ1-5
CASRPDREYYQPQHF
TGTGCCAGCAGGCCCGACAGGGAGTATTATCAGCCCCAGCATTTT
>TRBV5-5|NA|15|TRBD2|TRBJ2-2
CASSGEGSSTGELFF
TGTGCCAGCAGCGGGGAGGGGTCGAGCACCGGGGAGCTGTTTTTT
>TRBV5-5|NA|15|NA|TRBJ2-1
CASSLDGPAHNEQFF
TGTGCCAGCAGCTTGGATGGCCCCGCACATAATGAGCAGTTCTTC
>TRBV5-1|NA|14|NA|TRBJ2-7
CASSLASPSYEQYF
TGCGCCAGCAGCTTGGCGAGTCCGTCCTACGAGCAGTACTTC
>TRBV5-6|NA|14|TRBD2|TRBJ2-1
CASRTGTSQNEQFF
TGTGCCAGCAGAACCGGGACTAGTCAGAATGAGCAGTTCTTC
>TRBV2|NA|12|NA|TRBJ1-2
CASSERTRGYTF
TGTGCCAGCAGTGAGAGAACCCGCGGCTACACCTTC
>TRBV27|NA|18|TRBD1|TRBJ2-2
CASTFTPPGQGAKGELFF
TGTGCCAGCACCTTCACGCCCCCGGGACAGGGGGCGAAAGGGGAGCTGTTTTTT
>TRBV7-9|NA|13|NA|TRBJ2-5
CASSTDQRETQYF
TGTGCCAGCAGCACGGATCAGCGGGAGACCCAGTACTTC
>TRBV10-2|NA|12|NA|TRBJ2-7
CASSPRKREQYF
TGCGCCAGCAGTCCGAGAAAACGGGAGCAGTACTTC